Below, 5 T cell receptor beta chains from the same sample are listed, as sequenced in a study of regulatory T cells in long-lasting Graves disease (dated by TCRdb to the early 2020s). Library method: multiplex PCR. TCRdb records Illumina HiSeq 4000 as the sequencer. To build TCR beta libraries, CDR3 regions were amplified by Arm-PCR using iRepertoire HTBI primers. Starting from the raw public reads, TCRdb applied fastp trimming at Q25, assembled clones with MiXCR and retained in-frame beta chains. Every distinct CDR3 protein forms one entry, paired with its most common genes and DNA. Within this sample are about 470,000 distinct CDR3 sequences, with less than 25% of them counted one time only. Jointly, the top ten make up over 7.5% of the sample. The intended sense of this specimen's time point label: persistent/refractory GD, antithyroid drugs over 5 years with positive TRAb. For both TCR sequencing and RNA sequencing, RNA was extracted from PBMCs using TRIzol.

The input for sequencing was peripheral blood mononuclear cells (PBMCs), taken when the disease was refractory, from a patient treated with antithyroid drugs. Receptors were obtained from a female donor with Graves disease.

The genes are TRBV27 and TRBJ2-4, with TRBD2 matching over 13 bases. After removal of 9 bases from V and 7 bases from J, the junction contained 12 bases not matched to a gene. Germline CDR1 and CDR2: MNHEY and SMNVEV (reference sequence). The CDR3 loop spans 16 amino acids. The CDR3 reads CASGAGTSGTGNIQYF. The CDR3 nucleotides read TGTGCCAGTGGGGCTGGGACTAGCGGGACGGGGAACATTCAGTACTTC.

This clonotype came up many times. This sequence joins TRBV28 and TRBJ2-7, with a weak D call TRBD1 (6 bases). V shed 6 bases and J shed 4 bases, with 16 bases lying between them. Germline V lookup: CDR1 MDHEN, CDR2 SYDVKM. The CDR3 runs 14 residues. CDR3: CASSLPGAFYEQYF. CDR3 in DNA: TGTGCCAGCAGCTTACCAGGGGCCTTTTACGAGCAGTACTTC.

A few counts support this clonotype. The chain employs TRBV15 and TRBJ2-3, with D perhaps being TRBD1 or TRBD2 (7 bases each). The length of the CDR3 is 17 residues. Germline V gene sequence: CDR1 LNHNV, CDR2 YYDKDF (reference sequence). The ends were cut back, 5 bases at V and 5 bases at J, with 23 bases in the middle. This CDR3 is CATSGGGGLELGDTQYF. CDR3 in DNA: TGTGCCACCAGCGGAGGGGGCGGACTAGAGCTTGGAGATACGCAGTATTTT.

This clonotype was found a few times. The genes are TRBV27 and TRBJ2-7; perhaps TRBD1 as D (6 bases). The germline CDR1 and CDR2 sequences are MNHEY and SMNVEV (reference sequence). V dropped 3 bases and J dropped 3 bases, with 27 bases sitting between them. This CDR3 comprises 19 residues. This CDR3 reads CASSFLLPPTGSSHYEQYF. In nucleotides, the CDR3 is TGTGCCAGCAGTTTTCTCCTACCCCCAACAGGGAGTAGTCACTACGAGCAGTACTTC.

There are many counts of this clonotype. The rearrangement uses TRBV12-3 or TRBV12-4 and TRBJ1-6; TRBD1 matches at 7 bases. Trimming cost V 6 bases and J 10 bases; bases outside gene matches: 12. The CDR3 extends over 15 amino acids. The CDR3 loop reads CASSLTRGGGSPLHF. In DNA form, the CDR3 reads TGTGCCAGCAGCCTCACCAGGGGGGGAGGATCACCCCTCCACTTT.